The rows below give T cell receptor beta chains drawn from one sample of a study of cytomegalovirus exposure and HLA in healthy donors. Measured with immunoSEQ multiplex PCR; TCRdb has only the in-frame clones, and not every one. This sample's table reports about 160,000 clones. Material for sequencing was PBMCs. The receptors derive from a woman aged 50 to 65 in good health and CMV-seronegative. Both conserved end residues are part of each CDR3. A D gene is named only where the DNA matches it firmly.

j_call	d_call	v_call	cdr3_length	cdr3_aa	cdr3_nt
TRBJ2-7	TRBD1	TRBV28	15	CASSLRDRISYEQYF	TGTGCCAGCAGTTTACGGGACAGGATTTCCTACGAGCAGTACTTC
TRBJ2-3	TRBD2	TRBV4-1	22	CASSQLTIVWSGRAPSTDTQYF	TGCGCCAGCAGCCAACTAACTATCGTCTGGAGCGGGAGGGCCCCTAGCACAGATACGCAGTATTTT
TRBJ1-1	TRBD1	TRBV6-5	16	CASSYGTGGAWTEAFF	TGTGCCAGCAGTTACGGGACAGGGGGCGCGTGGACTGAAGCTTTCTTT
TRBJ2-7	-	TRBV28	12	CASSLAVYEQYF	TGTGCCAGCAGTTTGGCAGTCTACGAGCAGTACTTC
TRBJ2-7	-	TRBV5-8	11	CASSVIHEQYF	TGTGCCAGCAGCGTAATCCACGAGCAGTACTTC
TRBJ1-3	TRBD1	TRBV5-1	16	CASSPATGIAGNTIYF	TGCGCCAGCAGCCCGGCGACAGGGATCGCTGGAAACACCATATATTTT
TRBJ2-1	TRBD2	TRBV19	16	CASSGGGRRGYNEQFF	TGTGCCAGTAGTGGGGGAGGGCGGAGAGGGTACAATGAGCAGTTCTTC
TRBJ2-7	TRBD1	TRBV19	14	CASSIRQGAYEQYF	TGTGCCAGTAGTATACGGCAGGGGGCCTACGAGCAGTACTTC
TRBJ2-3	-	TRBV7-3	12	CASSPGGDTQYF	TGTGCCAGCAGCCCGGGGGGCGATACGCAGTATTTT
TRBJ1-1	TRBD1	TRBV7-9	13	CAIPTTGGTEAFF	TGTGCCATCCCAACAACAGGGGGTACTGAAGCTTTCTTT
TRBJ1-1	-	TRBV19	13	CASSATRNTEAFF	TGTGCCAGTAGTGCCACACGGAACACTGAAGCTTTCTTT
TRBJ2-1	-	TRBV9	14	CASSVSSTYNEQFF	TGTGCCAGCAGCGTTTCGTCGACTTACAATGAGCAGTTCTTC
TRBJ2-1	TRBD2	TRBV18	16	CASSPPSGGLYNEQFF	TGTGCCAGCTCACCACCGAGCGGGGGGCTTTACAATGAGCAGTTCTTC
TRBJ2-7	-	TRBV5-6	13	CASSLATRDEQYF	TGTGCCAGCAGCTTGGCTACCAGGGACGAGCAGTACTTC
TRBJ2-5	TRBD1	TRBV5-4	13	CASSLRTGETQYF	TGTGCCAGCAGCCTTCGGACAGGAGAGACCCAGTACTTC
TRBJ1-1	TRBD1	TRBV11-1	17	CASSPDGTDTRNTEAFF	TGTGCCAGCAGCCCCGATGGGACAGACACAAGGAACACTGAAGCTTTCTTT
TRBJ2-1	TRBD2	TRBV9	15	CASSVGASGSNEQFF	TGTGCCAGCAGCGTAGGGGCAAGCGGGAGCAATGAGCAGTTCTTC
TRBJ2-1	TRBD2	TRBV30	18	CAWSSWLDLKREATEQFF	TGTGCCTGGAGTTCTTGGTTAGACTTAAAGCGGGAGGCGACGGAGCAGTTCTTC